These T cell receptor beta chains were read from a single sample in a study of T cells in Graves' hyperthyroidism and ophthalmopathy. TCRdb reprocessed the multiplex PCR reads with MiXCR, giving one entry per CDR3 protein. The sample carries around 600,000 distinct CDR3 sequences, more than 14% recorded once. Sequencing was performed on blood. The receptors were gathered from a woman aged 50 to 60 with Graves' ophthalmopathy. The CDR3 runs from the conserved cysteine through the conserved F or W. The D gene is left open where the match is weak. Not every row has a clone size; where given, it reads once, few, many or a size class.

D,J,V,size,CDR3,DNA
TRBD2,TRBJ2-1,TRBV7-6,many,CASSQGLAVSYNEQFF,TGTGCCAGCAGCCAGGGACTAGCGGTGTCCTACAATGAGCAGTTCTTC
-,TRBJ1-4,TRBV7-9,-,CASSLGQINEKLFF,TGTGCCAGCAGCCTGGGCCAGATTAATGAAAAACTGTTTTTT
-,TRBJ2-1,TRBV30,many,CAWSWVSSYNEQFF,TGTGCCTGGAGTTGGGTAAGCTCCTACAATGAGCAGTTCTTC
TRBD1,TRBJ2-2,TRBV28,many,CASSRGTGEYSNTGELFF,TGTGCCAGCAGCCGCGGGACAGGAGAATACTCGAACACCGGGGAGCTGTTTTTT
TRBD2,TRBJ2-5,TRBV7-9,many,CASSLGRSGSTETQYF,TGTGCCAGCAGCTTAGGTAGAAGCGGGAGTACAGAGACCCAGTACTTC
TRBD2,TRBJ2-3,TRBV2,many,CASSGPGGPTDTQYF,TGTGCCAGCAGTGGTCCGGGAGGGCCGACAGATACGCAGTATTTT
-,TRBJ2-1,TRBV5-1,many,CASSLQGSSYNEQFF,TGCGCCAGCAGCTTGCAGGGGAGCTCCTACAATGAGCAGTTCTTC
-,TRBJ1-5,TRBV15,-,CATSRGVLSNQPQHF,TGTGCCACCAGCAGAGGGGTTTTGAGCAATCAGCCCCAGCATTTT
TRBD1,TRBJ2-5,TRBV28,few,CASGFGTGIGETQYF,TGTGCCAGCGGTTTTGGGACAGGGATAGGAGAGACCCAGTACTTC
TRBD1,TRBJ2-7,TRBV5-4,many,CASSGGQWSSYEQYF,TGTGCCAGCAGCGGGGGACAGTGGAGCTCCTACGAGCAGTACTTC
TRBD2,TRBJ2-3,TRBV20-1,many,CSARDLSGRRTDTQYF,TGCAGTGCTAGAGATCTCAGCGGGAGACGGACAGATACGCAGTATTTT
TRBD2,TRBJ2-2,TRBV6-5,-,CASSYSNIAGDDSGELFF,TGTGCCAGCAGTTACTCCAACATAGCGGGAGATGATTCCGGGGAGCTGTTTTTT
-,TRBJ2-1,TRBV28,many,CATRHSGGINEQFF,TGTGCCACCCGTCATTCAGGAGGGATCAATGAGCAGTTCTTC
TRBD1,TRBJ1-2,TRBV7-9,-,CASSFDYGADRDGYTF,TGTGCCAGCAGCTTTGACTATGGGGCGGACAGGGACGGCTACACCTTC
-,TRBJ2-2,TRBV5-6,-,CASSTNRDWNTGELFF,TGTGCCAGCAGCACGAACAGGGACTGGAACACCGGGGAGCTGTTTTTT
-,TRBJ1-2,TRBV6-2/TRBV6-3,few,CASNNRANYGYTF,TGTGCCAGCAATAACAGGGCTAACTATGGCTACACCTTC
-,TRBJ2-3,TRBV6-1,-,CASRGTNSRVDTQYF,TGTGCCAGCAGGGGGACCAATAGCAGGGTAGATACGCAGTATTTT
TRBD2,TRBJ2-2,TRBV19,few,CAGSWLAGVYTGELFF,TGTGCCGGTAGTTGGCTAGCGGGAGTTTACACCGGGGAGCTGTTTTTT
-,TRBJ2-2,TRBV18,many,CASSPPAKLGLNTGELFF,TGTGCCAGCTCACCACCGGCAAAGTTGGGACTTAACACCGGGGAGCTGTTTTTT
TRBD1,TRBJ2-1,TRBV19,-,CASARDRGPPSSLVQFF,TGTGCCAGTGCACGGGACAGGGGACCTCCTTCGTCTTTGGTGCAGTTCTTC
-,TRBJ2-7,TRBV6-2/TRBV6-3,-,CASSYRVRGALIYEQYF,TGTGCCAGCAGTTACCGCGTGAGGGGGGCCCTCATCTACGAGCAGTACTTC
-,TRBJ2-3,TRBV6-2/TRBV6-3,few,CASRTRNRTDTQYF,TGTGCCAGCAGAACAAGGAACCGCACAGATACGCAGTATTTT
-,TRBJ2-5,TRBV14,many,CASSQDLDQETQYF,TGTGCCAGCAGCCAAGATCTGGACCAAGAGACCCAGTACTTC
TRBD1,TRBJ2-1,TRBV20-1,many,CSATGQETYNEQFF,TGCAGTGCTACGGGACAGGAGACCTACAATGAGCAGTTCTTC
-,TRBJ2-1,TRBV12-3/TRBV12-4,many,CASSNRDSNPYNEQFF,TGTGCCAGCAGTAACCGGGACTCAAATCCCTACAATGAGCAGTTCTTC
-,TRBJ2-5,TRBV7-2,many,CASSLDGPPKGTQYF,TGTGCCAGCAGCTTAGATGGCCCCCCCAAGGGGACCCAGTACTTC
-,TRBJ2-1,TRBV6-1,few,CASSEGGTRYNEQFF,TGTGCCAGCAGTGAAGGTGGGACCAGATACAATGAGCAGTTCTTC
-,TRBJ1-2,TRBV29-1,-,CSAQTDYGYTF,TGCAGCGCCCAGACAGACTATGGCTACACCTTC
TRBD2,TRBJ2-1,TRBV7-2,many,CASSYGLAGIAEQFF,TGTGCCAGCAGCTACGGACTAGCGGGAATAGCTGAGCAGTTCTTC
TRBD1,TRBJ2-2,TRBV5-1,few,CASSLALSPGTGNTGELFF,TGCGCCAGCAGCTTGGCCCTAAGCCCGGGGACAGGGAACACCGGGGAGCTGTTTTTT
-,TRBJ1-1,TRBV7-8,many,CASSLALYGTMNTEAFF,TGTGCCAGCAGCTTAGCGCTATATGGGACAATGAACACTGAAGCTTTCTTT
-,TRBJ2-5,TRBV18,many,CASSQGSQETQYF,TGTGCCAGCTCACAGGGGTCCCAAGAGACCCAGTACTTC
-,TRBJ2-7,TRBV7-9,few,CASSLMGRYEQYF,TGTGCCAGCAGCCTAATGGGGCGCTACGAGCAGTACTTC
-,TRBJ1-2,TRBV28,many,CASSLDASITGYTF,TGTGCCAGCAGTTTAGACGCCTCTATTACTGGCTACACCTTC
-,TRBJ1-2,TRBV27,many,CASSLRFSGFTNYGYTF,TGTGCCAGCAGTTTAAGGTTCTCAGGATTTACTAACTATGGCTACACCTTC
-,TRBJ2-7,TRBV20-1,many,CSAPYAGSYEQYF,TGCAGTGCTCCCTATGCTGGCTCCTACGAGCAGTACTTC
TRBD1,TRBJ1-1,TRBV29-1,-,CSVSGTGRTEAFF,TGCAGCGTGTCCGGGACAGGGAGGACTGAAGCTTTCTTT
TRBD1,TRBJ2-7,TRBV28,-,CASSLTGGGSYEQYF,TGTGCCAGCAGTTTAACAGGGGGCGGTTCCTACGAGCAGTACTTC
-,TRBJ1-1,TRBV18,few,CASSPLYRQESMNTEAFF,TGTGCCAGCTCACCACTTTATAGACAGGAGTCCATGAACACTGAAGCTTTCTTT
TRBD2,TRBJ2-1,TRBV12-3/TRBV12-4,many,CASSFFLSIAGDNEQFF,TGTGCCAGCAGTTTTTTCCTATCTATAGCGGGAGACAATGAGCAGTTCTTC
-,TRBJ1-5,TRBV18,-,CASSPVDRSTYSNQPQHF,TGTGCCAGCTCACCTGTTGACAGGTCTACCTATAGCAATCAGCCCCAGCATTTT
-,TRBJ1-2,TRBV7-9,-,CASSLHAYRAESGYTF,TGTGCCAGCAGCTTACATGCGTACAGGGCAGAATCTGGCTACACCTTC
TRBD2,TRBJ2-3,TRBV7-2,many,CASSPGGGSIVAQYF,TGTGCCAGCAGCCCTGGCGGCGGGAGTATTGTTGCGCAGTATTTT
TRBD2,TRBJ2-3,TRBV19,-,CASSDRLAELTDTQYF,TGTGCCAGTAGTGACCGCCTAGCGGAACTCACAGATACGCAGTATTTT
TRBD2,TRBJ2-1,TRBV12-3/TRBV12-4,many,CASSKGGLAHYNEQFF,TGTGCCAGCAGTAAAGGGGGACTAGCGCATTACAATGAGCAGTTCTTC
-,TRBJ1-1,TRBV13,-,CASSFIDSMNTEAFF,TGTGCCAGCAGCTTTATAGACAGCATGAACACTGAAGCTTTCTTT
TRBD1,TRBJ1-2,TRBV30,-,CAWSAGDRGLYGYTF,TGTGCCTGGAGCGCTGGGGACAGGGGTTTATATGGCTACACCTTC
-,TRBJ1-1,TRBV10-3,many,CAIRAEQVGTEAFF,TGTGCCATCAGGGCAGAACAGGTTGGCACTGAAGCTTTCTTT
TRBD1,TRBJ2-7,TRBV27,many,CASSFTGGSGEQYF,TGTGCCAGCAGTTTTACAGGGGGGTCGGGGGAGCAGTACTTC
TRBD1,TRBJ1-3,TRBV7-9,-,CATEYRGNGNTIYF,TGTGCCACCGAATACAGGGGAAATGGAAACACCATATATTTT
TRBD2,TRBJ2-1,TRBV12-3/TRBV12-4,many,CASSSGTNEQFF,TGTGCCAGTTCTAGCGGGACAAATGAGCAGTTCTTC